The clone carrying this TCR beta chain was counted only a few times. The antigen remains unidentified. CDR1 and CDR2 (germline): ENHRY, SYGVKD. With 0 bases removed from V and 6 bases from J, the gap between germline ends came to 14 bases. This CDR3 has 15 amino acids. The record originates from a study of blood T cells in healthy people across ages. The study, taken as a whole, reports: Bulk PBMC profiling left naive and antigen-experienced comparisons inconclusive.

PBMCs numbering at least 6.5 million were isolated per sample. A second PCR, run for roughly 7 to 11 cycles, used a sample-barcoded 5' primer plus a J-beta primer mix. Each cDNA molecule was tagged by a template-switch adaptor that had 12 random nucleotides. One entry per CDR3 protein results from TCRdb running MiXCR on the 5' RACE reads. The profile shows about 1.4 million distinct CDR3 sequences, around 59% of them singletons. The material sequenced was blood. This TCR was sampled from a man in his late teens or twenties in good health. The chain couples TRBV10-3 to TRBJ1-2, with D possibly matching TRBD1 (5 bases). CDR3 DNA: TGTGCCATCAGTGAGTCGAATGGGGGGATCGATGGCTACACCTTC. Translation gives CAISESNGGIDGYTF.